The rows below give T cell receptor beta chains drawn from one sample of a study of cytomegalovirus exposure and HLA in healthy donors. The protocol was immunoSEQ multiplex PCR, while the TCRdb copy is restricted to in-frame clones and leaves out a portion. The data show 150,000 to 200,000 clones, approximately 80% seen once. Sequencing was performed on PBMCs. The receptor set was obtained from a woman in her thirties in good health and CMV-seropositive. The CDR3 runs from the conserved cysteine through the conserved F or W. The D gene is left open where the match is weak. Clone sizes are given selectively: once, few, many, or a class where the clone is expanded.

cdr3_length j_call d_call v_call clone_size cdr3_aa cdr3_nt
14 TRBJ2-1 - TRBV29-1 once CSVQSVLPRDEQFF TGCAGCGTTCAATCAGTGCTCCCGAGGGATGAGCAGTTCTTC
16 TRBJ1-4 TRBD1 TRBV28 - CASSLKRGGSNEKLFF TGTGCCAGCAGTTTAAAAAGAGGGGGCTCTAATGAAAAACTGTTTTTT
15 TRBJ2-3 - TRBV5-1 - CASRTGALGADTQYF TGCGCCAGCAGGACCGGTGCCCTCGGGGCAGATACGCAGTATTTT
16 TRBJ2-7 TRBD2 TRBV5-4 - CASSTRASGSSYEQYF TGTGCCAGCAGCACGCGGGCTAGCGGGAGTTCCTACGAGCAGTACTTC
14 TRBJ1-2 - TRBV29-1 - CSVFPSGINYGYTF TGCAGCGTTTTCCCTTCCGGGATCAACTATGGCTACACCTTC
15 TRBJ2-7 TRBD1 TRBV28 - CASSFSWDRGREQYF TGTGCCAGCAGTTTCTCGTGGGACAGGGGGCGGGAGCAGTACTTC
15 TRBJ2-1 TRBD2 TRBV25-1 - CASSPAGGVVNEQFF TGTGCCAGCAGTCCTGCGGGGGGGGTAGTAAATGAGCAGTTCTTC
14 TRBJ1-6 - TRBV7-2 - CASSYSAGSPALHF TGTGCCAGCAGCTATTCGGCGGGGTCTCCGGCCCTCCACTTT
14 TRBJ2-2 TRBD2 TRBV7-9 few CASTPGLASGELFF TGTGCCAGCACCCCTGGACTAGCTAGCGGGGAGCTGTTTTTT
15 TRBJ1-5 - TRBV5-1 - CASSLTGFVHQPQHF TGCGCCAGCAGCTTGACAGGGTTTGTACATCAGCCCCAGCATTTT
14 TRBJ2-7 TRBD2 TRBV10-3 - CAISGLAGSYEQYF TGTGCCATCAGTGGACTAGCGGGGTCCTACGAGCAGTACTTC
14 TRBJ2-7 TRBD2 TRBV10-3 - CAASERGGLYEQYF TGTGCCGCCTCGGAGCGGGGGGGCCTCTACGAGCAGTACTTC